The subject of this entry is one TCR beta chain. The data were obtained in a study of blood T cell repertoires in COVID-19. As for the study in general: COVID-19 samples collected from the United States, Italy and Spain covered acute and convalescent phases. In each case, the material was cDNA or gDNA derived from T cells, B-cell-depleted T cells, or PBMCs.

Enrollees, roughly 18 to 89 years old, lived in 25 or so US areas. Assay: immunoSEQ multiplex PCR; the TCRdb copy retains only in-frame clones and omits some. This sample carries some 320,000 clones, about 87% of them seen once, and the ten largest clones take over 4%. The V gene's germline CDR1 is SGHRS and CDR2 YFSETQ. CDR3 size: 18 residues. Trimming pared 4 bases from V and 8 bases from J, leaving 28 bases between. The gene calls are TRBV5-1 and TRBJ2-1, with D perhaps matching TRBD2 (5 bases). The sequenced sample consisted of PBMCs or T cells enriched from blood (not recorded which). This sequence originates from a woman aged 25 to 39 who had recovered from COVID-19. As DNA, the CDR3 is TGCGCCAGCAGCCGGGCGGTGAGTACACACCCCCCGAGGGATGAGCAGTTCTTC. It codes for CASSRAVSTHPPRDEQFF.